Below, one T cell receptor beta chain is given with its context. This sample is part of a study of blood T cell repertoires in COVID-19. Original analysis: Using reference gene primer amplification, nucleated cell counts were estimated. Assay: immunoSEQ multiplex PCR; the TCRdb copy retains only in-frame clones and omits some. From that table come the V and J calls and clone size; the DNA was used to work out D and trimming. The sample holds 200,000 or so clones, 88% seen once. Allocation to cohorts depended on clinical history reported by the participants. The clonotype comes from a woman in her 30s who had recovered from COVID-19. The sequenced material came from PBMCs or T cells enriched from blood (not recorded which).

This CDR3 reads CASSLQGSTEAFF. DNA of the CDR3: TGTGCCAGCAGCCTGCAGGGGAGCACTGAAGCTTTCTTT. This sequence joins TRBV3-1 (or the pseudogene TRBV3-2) and TRBJ1-1; weak D call: TRBD1 (6 bases). This CDR3 spans 13 amino acids. The germline gives CDR1 LGHDT, CDR2 YNNKEL (reference sequence). The V end was cut by 4 bases, the J end by 4 bases, with 10 bases between.